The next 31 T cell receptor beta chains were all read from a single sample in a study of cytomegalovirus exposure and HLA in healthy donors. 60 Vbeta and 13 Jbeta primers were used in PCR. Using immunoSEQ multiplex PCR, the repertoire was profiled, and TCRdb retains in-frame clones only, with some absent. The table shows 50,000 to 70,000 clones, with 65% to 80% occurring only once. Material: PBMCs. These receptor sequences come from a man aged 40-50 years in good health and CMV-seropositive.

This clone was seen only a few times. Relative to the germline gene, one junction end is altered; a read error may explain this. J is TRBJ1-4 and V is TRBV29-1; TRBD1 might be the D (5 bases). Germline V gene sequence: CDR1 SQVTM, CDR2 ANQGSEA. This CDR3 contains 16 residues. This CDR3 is CSAKRMAGGPNEKLFF. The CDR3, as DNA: TGCAGCGCTAAACGAATGGCCGGGGGACCTAACGAAAAACTGTTTTTT.

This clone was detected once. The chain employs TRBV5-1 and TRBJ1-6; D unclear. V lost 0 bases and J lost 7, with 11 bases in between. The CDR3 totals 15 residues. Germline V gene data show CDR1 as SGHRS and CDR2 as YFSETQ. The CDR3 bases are TGCGCCAGCAGCTTGGAAGGATCGACAAATTCACCCCTCCACTTT. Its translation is CASSLEGSTNSPLHF.

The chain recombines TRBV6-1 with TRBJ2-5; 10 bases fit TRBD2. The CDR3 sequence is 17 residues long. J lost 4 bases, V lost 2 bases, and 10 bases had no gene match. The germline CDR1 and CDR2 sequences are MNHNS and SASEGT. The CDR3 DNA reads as TGTGCCAGCAGTGAATGGCTAGCGGGAGAGGGGAGAGAGACCCAGTACTTC. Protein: CASSEWLAGEGRETQYF.

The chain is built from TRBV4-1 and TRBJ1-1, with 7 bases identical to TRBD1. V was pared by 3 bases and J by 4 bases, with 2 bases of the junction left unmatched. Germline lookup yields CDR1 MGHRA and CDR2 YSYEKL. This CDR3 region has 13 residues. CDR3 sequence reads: CASSQGQTTEAFF. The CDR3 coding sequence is TGCGCCAGCAGCCAGGGACAGACCACTGAAGCTTTCTTT.

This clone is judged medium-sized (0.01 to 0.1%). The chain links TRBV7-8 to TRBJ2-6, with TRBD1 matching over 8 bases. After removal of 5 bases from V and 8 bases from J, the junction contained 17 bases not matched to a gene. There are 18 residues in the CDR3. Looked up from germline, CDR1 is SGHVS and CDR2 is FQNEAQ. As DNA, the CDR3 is TGTGCCAGCAGCCTATGGACAGGGCCTACTATTGAGACCAACGTCCTGACTTTC. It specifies CASSLWTGPTIETNVLTF.

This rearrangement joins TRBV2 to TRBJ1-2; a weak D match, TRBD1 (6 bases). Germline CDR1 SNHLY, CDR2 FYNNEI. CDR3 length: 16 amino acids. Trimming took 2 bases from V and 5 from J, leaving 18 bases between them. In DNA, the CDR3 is TGTGCCAGCAGTGAAAGTTCGGGGGGCGTCCAATATGGCTACACCTTC. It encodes CASSESSGGVQYGYTF.

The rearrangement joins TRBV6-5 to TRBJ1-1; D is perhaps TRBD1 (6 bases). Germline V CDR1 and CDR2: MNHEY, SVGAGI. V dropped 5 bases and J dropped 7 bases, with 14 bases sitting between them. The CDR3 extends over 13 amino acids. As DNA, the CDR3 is TGTGCCAGCAGTACCAGGGGATTTGGTGAAGCTTTCTTT. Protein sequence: CASSTRGFGEAFF.

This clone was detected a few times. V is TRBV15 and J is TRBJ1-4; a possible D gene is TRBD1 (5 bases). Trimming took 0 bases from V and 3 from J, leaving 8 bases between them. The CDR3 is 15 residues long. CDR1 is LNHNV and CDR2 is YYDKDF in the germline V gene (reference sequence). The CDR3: CATSRDWGPNEKLFF. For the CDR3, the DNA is TGTGCCACCAGCAGAGATTGGGGCCCTAATGAAAAACTGTTTTTT.

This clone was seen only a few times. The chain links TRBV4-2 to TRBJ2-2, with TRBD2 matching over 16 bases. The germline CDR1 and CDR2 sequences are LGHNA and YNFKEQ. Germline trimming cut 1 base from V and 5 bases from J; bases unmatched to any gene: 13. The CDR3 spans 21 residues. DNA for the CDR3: TGTGCCAGCAGCCAAGTTGCCCCGGGACTAGCGGGGGGGAGAGGAACCGGGGAGCTGTTTTTT. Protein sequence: CASSQVAPGLAGGRGTGELFF.

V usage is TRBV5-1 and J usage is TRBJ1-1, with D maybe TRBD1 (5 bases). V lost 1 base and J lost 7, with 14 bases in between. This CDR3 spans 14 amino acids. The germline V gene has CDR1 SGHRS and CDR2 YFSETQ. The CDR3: CASSLSAGLVEAFF. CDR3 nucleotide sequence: TGCGCCAGCAGCTTGTCGGCAGGGCTGGTTGAAGCTTTCTTT.

In nucleotides, the CDR3 is TGTGCCACCAGCAGAGATCAGGCGGGGGACCCACCCCTCCACTTT. Protein: CATSRDQAGDPPLHF. The V call is TRBV15, the J call TRBJ1-6, with D perhaps matching TRBD1 (5 bases). The length of the CDR3 is 15 residues. Germline V gene data show CDR1 as LNHNV and CDR2 as YYDKDF (reference sequence). The ends were cut back, 0 bases at V and 11 bases at J, with 14 bases in the middle.

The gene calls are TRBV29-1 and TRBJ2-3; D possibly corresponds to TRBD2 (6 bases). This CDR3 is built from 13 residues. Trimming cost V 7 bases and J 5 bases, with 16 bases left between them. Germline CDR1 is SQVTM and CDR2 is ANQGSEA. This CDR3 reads CSGGLSGRDTQYF. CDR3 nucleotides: TGCAGCGGGGGACTTTCAGGGAGAGATACGCAGTATTTT.

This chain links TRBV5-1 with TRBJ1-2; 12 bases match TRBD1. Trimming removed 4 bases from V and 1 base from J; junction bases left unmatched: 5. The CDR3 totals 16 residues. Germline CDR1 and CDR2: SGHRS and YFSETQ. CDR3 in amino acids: CASSGGTGGLNYGYTF. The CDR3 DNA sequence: TGCGCCAGCAGCGGCGGGACAGGGGGCCTTAACTATGGCTACACCTTC.

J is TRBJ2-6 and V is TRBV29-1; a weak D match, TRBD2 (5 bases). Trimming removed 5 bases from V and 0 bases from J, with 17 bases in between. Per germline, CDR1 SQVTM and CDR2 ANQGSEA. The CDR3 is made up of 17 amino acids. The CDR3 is CSVRTQETNSGANVLTF. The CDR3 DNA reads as TGCAGCGTTCGGACCCAGGAGACTAACTCTGGGGCCAACGTCCTGACTTTC. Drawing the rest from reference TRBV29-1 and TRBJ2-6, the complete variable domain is SAVISQKPSRDICQRGTSLTIQCQVDSQVTMMFWYRQQPGQSLTLIATANQGSEATYESGFVIDKFPISRPNLTFSTLTVSNMSPEDSSIYLCSVRTQETNSGANVLTFGAGSRLTVL.

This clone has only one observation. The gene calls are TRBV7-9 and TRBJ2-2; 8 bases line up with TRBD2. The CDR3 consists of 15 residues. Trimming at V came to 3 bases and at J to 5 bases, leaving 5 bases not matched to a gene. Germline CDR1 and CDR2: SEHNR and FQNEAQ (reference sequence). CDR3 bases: TGTGCCAGCAGCTTGTGGCGGGGGGTAACCGGGGAGCTGTTTTTT. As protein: CASSLWRGVTGELFF.

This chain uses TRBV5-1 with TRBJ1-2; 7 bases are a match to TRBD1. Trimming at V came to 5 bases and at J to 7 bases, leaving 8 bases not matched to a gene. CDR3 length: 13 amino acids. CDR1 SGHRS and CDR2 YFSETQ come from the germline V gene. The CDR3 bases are TGCGCCAGCAGGCAGGGGGAGAGTGGTGGCTACACCTTC. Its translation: CASRQGESGGYTF.

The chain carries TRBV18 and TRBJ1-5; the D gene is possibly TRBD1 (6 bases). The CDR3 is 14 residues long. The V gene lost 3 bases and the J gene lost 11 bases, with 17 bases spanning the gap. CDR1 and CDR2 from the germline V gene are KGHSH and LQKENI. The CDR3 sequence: CASSPRGIRRAQHF. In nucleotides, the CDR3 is TGTGCCAGCTCACCTAGGGGGATAAGACGGGCCCAGCATTTT.

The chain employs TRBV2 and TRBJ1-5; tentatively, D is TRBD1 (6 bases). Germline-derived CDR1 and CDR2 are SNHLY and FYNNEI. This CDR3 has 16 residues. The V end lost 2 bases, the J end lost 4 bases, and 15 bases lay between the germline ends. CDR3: CASSEQGIGANQPQHF. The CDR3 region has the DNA TGTGCCAGCAGTGAACAGGGGATCGGGGCGAATCAGCCCCAGCATTTT. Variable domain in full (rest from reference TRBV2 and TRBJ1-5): EPEVTQTPSHQVTQMGQEVILRCVPISNHLYFYWYRQILGQKVEFLVSFYNNEISEKSEIFDDQFSVERPDGSNFTLKIRSTKLEDSAMYFCASSEQGIGANQPQHFGDGTRLSIL.

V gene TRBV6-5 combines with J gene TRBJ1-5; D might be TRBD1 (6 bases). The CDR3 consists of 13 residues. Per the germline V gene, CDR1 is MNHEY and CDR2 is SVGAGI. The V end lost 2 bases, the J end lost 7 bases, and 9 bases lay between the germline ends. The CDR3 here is CASSYTGHQPQHF. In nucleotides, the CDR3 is TGTGCCAGCAGTTACACGGGACACCAGCCCCAGCATTTT.

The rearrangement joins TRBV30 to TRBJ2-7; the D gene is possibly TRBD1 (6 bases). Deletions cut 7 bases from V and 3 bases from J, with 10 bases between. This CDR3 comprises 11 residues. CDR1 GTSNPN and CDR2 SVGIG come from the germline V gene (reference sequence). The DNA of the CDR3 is TGTGCCTCCGGGACACTCTACGAGCAGTACTTC. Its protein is CASGTLYEQYF.

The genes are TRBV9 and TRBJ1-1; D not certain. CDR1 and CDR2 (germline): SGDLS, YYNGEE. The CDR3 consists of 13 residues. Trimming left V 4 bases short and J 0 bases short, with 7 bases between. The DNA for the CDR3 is TGTGCCAGCAGCCGACGGGTGAACACTGAAGCTTTCTTT. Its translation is CASSRRVNTEAFF.

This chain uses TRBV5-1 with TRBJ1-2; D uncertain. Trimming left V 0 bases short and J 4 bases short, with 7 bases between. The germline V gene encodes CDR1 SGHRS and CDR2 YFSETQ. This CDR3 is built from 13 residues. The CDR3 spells CASSLDPIYGYTF. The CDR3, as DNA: TGCGCCAGCAGCTTGGATCCAATCTATGGCTACACCTTC.

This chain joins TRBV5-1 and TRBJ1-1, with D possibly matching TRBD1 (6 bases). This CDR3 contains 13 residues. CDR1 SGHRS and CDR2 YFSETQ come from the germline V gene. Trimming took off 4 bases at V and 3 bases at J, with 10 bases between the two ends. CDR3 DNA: TGCGCCAGCAGCGTTGACAGGCACACTGAAGCTTTCTTT. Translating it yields CASSVDRHTEAFF.

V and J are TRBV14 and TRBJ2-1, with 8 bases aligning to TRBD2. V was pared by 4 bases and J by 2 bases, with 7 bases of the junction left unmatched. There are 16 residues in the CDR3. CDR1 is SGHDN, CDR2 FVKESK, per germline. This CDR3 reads CASSPPSGGAYNEQFF. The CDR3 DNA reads TGTGCCAGCAGCCCCCCCAGCGGGGGTGCCTACAATGAGCAGTTCTTC.

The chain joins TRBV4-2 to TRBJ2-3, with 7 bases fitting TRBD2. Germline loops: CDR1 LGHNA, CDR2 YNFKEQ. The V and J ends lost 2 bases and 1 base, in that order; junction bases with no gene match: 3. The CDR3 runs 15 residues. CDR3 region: CASSQQAGRTDTQYF. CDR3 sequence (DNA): TGTGCCAGCAGCCAACAAGCGGGGCGCACAGATACGCAGTATTTT.

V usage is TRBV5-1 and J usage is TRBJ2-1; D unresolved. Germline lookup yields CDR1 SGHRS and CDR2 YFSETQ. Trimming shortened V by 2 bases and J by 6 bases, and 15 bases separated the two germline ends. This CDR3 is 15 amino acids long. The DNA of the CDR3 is TGCGCCAGCAGCTTTGGGTCCCAGGAACCCAATGAGCAGTTCTTC. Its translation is CASSFGSQEPNEQFF.

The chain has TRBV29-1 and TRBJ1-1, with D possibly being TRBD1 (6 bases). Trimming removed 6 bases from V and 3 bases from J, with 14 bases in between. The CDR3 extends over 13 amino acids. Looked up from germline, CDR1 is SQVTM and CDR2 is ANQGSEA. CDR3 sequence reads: CSVLDSWDTEAFF. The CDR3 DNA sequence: TGCAGCGTATTGGACAGTTGGGACACTGAAGCTTTCTTT. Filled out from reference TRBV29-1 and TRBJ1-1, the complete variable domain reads SAVISQKPSRDICQRGTSLTIQCQVDSQVTMMFWYRQQPGQSLTLIATANQGSEATYESGFVIDKFPISRPNLTFSTLTVSNMSPEDSSIYLCSVLDSWDTEAFFGQGTRLTVV.

CDR3 bases: TGCGCCAGCAGCTTGGCTGAGACCCAGTACTTC. Its translation is CASSLAETQYF. V gene TRBV5-1 combines with J gene TRBJ2-5; no clear D gene. CDR1 is SGHRS, CDR2 YFSETQ, per germline. This CDR3 comprises 11 residues. Trimming removed 0 bases at V and 5 bases at J, with 2 bases between.

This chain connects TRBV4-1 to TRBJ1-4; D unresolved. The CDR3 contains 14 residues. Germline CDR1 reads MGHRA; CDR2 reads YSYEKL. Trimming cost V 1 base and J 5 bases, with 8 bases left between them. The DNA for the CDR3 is TGCGCCAGCAGCCAAGCACAGATGAATGAAAAACTGTTTTTT. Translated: CASSQAQMNEKLFF.

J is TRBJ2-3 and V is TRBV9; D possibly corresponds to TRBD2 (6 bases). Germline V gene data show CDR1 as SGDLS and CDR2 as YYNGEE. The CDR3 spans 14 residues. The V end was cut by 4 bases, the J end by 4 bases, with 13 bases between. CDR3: CASSTRTGADTQYF. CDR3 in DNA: TGTGCCAGCAGCACACGGACGGGGGCAGATACGCAGTATTTT.

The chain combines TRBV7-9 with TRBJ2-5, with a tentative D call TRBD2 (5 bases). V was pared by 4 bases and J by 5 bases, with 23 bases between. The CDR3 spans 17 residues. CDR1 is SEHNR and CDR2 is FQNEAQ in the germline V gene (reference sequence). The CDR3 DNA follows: TGTGCCAGCAGCTCCATCCCTTTAGCGCGGATAGAGGAGACCCAGTACTTC. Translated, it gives CASSSIPLARIEETQYF.